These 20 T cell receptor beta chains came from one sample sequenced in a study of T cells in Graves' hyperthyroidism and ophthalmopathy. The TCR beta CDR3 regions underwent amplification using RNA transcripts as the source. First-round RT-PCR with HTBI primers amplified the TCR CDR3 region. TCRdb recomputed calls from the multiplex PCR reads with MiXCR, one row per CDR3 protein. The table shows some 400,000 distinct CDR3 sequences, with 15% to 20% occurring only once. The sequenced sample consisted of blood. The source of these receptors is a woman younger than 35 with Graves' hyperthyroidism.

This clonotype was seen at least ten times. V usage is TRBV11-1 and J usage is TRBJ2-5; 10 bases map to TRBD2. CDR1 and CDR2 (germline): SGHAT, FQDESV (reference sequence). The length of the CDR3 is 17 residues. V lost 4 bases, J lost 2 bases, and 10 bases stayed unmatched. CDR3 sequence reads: CASSSIRRLAGQETQYF. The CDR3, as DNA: TGTGCCAGCAGCTCCATTCGAAGACTAGCGGGTCAAGAGACCCAGTACTTC.

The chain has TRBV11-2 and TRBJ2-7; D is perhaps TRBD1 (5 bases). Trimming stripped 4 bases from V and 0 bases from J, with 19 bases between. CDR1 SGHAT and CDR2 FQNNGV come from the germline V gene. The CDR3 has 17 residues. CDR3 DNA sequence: TGTGCCAGCAGCTCCCCCGGAAGGGGTTCACACTCCTACGAGCAGTACTTC. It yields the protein CASSSPGRGSHSYEQYF.

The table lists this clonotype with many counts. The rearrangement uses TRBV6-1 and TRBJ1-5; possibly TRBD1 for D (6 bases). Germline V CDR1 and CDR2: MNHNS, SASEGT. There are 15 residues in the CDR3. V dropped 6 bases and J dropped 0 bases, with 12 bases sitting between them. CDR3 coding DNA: TGTGCCAGCAGCCTAGCGGGACATAGCAATCAGCCCCAGCATTTT. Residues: CASSLAGHSNQPQHF.

The CDR3 reads CASSFGLSNSPLHF. The CDR3 DNA follows: TGTGCCAGCAGCTTTGGGCTTTCTAATTCACCCCTCCACTTT. This chain uses TRBV11-2 with TRBJ1-6; D is uncertain. This CDR3 is 14 amino acids long. Germline V gene lookup returns CDR1 SGHAT and CDR2 FQNNGV. V was cut by 3 bases and J by 6 bases, with 9 bases left in between.

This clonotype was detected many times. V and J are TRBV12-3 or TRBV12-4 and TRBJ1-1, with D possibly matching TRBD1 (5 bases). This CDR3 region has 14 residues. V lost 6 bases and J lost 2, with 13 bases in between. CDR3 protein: CASSREVRNTEAFF. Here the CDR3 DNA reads TGTGCCAGCAGCAGGGAGGTCAGAAACACTGAAGCTTTCTTT.

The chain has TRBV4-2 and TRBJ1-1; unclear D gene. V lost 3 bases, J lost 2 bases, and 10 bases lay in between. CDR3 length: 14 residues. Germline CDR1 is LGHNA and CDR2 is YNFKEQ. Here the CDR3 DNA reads TGTGCCAGCAGCCAGATCGTCCTCAACACTGAAGCTTTCTTT. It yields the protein CASSQIVLNTEAFF.

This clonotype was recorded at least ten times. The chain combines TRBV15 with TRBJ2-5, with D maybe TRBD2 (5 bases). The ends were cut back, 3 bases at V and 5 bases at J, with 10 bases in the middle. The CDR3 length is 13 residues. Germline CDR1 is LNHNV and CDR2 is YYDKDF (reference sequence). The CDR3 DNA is TGTGCCACCAGCAGTTTCACGGGGGAGACCCAGTACTTC. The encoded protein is CATSSFTGETQYF.

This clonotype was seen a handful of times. The CDR3 loop reads CAVRQNTEAFF. CDR3 bases: TGTGCCGTACGGCAGAACACTGAAGCTTTCTTT. The V gene is TRBV19, the J gene TRBJ1-1; D is ambiguous. The CDR3 is made up of 11 amino acids. Germline CDR1 reads LNHDA; CDR2 reads SQIVND (reference sequence). V shed 11 bases and J shed 1 base, with 8 bases lying between them. The whole variable domain, filled in from reference TRBV19 and TRBJ1-1, reads DGGITQSPKYLFRKEGQNVTLSCEQNLNHDAMYWYRQDPGQGLRLIYYSQIVNDFQKGDIAEGYSVSREKKESFPLTVTSAQKNPTAFYLCAVRQNTEAFFGQGTRLTVV.

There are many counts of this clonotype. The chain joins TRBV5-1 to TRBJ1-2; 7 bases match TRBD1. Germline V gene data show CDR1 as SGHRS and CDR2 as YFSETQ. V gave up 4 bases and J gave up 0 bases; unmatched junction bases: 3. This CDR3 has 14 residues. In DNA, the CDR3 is TGCGCCAGCAGCCTCAGGGGGGCTAACTATGGCTACACCTTC. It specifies CASSLRGANYGYTF.

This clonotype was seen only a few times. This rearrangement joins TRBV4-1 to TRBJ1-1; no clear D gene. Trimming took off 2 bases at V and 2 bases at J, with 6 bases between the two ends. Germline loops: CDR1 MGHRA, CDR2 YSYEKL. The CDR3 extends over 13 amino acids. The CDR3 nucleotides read TGCGCCAGCAGCCAACAGCCTAACACTGAAGCTTTCTTT. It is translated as CASSQQPNTEAFF.

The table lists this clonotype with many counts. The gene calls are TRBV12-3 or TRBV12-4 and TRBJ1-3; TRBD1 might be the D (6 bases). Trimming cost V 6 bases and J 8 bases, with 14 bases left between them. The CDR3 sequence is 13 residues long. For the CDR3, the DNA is TGTGCCAGCAGCCGTTACAGGGTAGACACCATATATTTT. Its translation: CASSRYRVDTIYF.

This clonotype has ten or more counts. CDR3 bases: TGTGCCGTCAAGGGAGGCTACACCTTC. This sequence encodes CAVKGGYTF. The chain links TRBV30 to TRBJ1-2; D gene unclear. The CDR3 contains 9 residues. V lost 8 bases and J lost 8, with 9 bases in between. Germline values: CDR1 GTSNPN, CDR2 SVGIG (reference sequence).

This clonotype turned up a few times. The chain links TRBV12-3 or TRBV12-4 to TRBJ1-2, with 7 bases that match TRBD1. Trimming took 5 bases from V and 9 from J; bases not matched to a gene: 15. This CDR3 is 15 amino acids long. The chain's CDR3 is CASSPSGTALDSYTF. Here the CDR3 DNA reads TGTGCCAGCAGTCCATCCGGGACAGCCCTCGATAGCTACACCTTC.

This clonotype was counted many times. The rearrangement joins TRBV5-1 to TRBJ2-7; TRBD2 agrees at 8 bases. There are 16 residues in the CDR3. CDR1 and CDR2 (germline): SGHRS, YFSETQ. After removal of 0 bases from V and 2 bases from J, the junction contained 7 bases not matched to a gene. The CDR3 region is CASSLAGGVAAYEQYF. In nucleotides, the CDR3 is TGCGCCAGCAGCTTGGCGGGGGGGGTCGCGGCCTACGAGCAGTACTTC.

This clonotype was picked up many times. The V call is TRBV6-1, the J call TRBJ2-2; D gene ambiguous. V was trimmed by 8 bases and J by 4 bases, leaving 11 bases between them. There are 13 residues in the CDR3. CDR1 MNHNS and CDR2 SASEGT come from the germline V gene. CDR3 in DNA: TGTGCCAGCTCTGTGACGGGCACCGGGGAGCTGTTTTTT. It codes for CASSVTGTGELFF.

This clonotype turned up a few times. CDR3 bases: TGCAGTGCTAGAGATTACAGGGCCATGAACACTGAAGCTTTCTTT. Translated, it gives CSARDYRAMNTEAFF. This chain joins TRBV20-1 and TRBJ1-1; a possible D gene is TRBD1 (6 bases). Looked up from germline, CDR1 is DFQATT and CDR2 is SNEGSKA (reference sequence). V was clipped by 0 bases and J by 0 bases, with 11 bases between them. The CDR3 consists of 15 residues.

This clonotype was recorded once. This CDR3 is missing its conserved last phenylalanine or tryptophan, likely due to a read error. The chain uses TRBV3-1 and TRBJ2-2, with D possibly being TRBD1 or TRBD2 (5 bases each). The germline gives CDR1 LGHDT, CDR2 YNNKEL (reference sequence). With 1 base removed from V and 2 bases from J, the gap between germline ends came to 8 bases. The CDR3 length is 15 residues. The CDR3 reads CASSQGGANTGELFV. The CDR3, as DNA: TGTGCCAGCAGCCAAGGAGGGGCCAACACCGGGGAGCTGTTTGTT.

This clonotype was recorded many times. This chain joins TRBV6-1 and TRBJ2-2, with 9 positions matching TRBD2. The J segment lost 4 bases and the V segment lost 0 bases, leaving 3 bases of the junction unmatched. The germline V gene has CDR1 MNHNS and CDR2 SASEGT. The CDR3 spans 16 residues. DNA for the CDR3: TGTGCCAGCAGTGAAGCGAGCGGGGGGATCACCGGGGAGCTGTTTTTT. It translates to CASSEASGGITGELFF.

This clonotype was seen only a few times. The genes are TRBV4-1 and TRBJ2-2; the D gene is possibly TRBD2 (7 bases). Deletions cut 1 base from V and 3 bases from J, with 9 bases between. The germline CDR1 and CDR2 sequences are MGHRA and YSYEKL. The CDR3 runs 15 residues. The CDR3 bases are TGCGCCAGCAGCCAAGGAGGGGGGGACACCGGGGAGCTGTTTTTT. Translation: CASSQGGGDTGELFF.

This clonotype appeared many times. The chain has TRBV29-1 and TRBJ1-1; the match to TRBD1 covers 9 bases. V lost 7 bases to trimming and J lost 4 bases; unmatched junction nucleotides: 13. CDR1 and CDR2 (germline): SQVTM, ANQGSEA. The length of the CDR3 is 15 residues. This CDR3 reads CSAHTGGAIFTEAFF. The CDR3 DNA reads TGCAGCGCCCATACAGGGGGCGCGATCTTCACTGAAGCTTTCTTT.